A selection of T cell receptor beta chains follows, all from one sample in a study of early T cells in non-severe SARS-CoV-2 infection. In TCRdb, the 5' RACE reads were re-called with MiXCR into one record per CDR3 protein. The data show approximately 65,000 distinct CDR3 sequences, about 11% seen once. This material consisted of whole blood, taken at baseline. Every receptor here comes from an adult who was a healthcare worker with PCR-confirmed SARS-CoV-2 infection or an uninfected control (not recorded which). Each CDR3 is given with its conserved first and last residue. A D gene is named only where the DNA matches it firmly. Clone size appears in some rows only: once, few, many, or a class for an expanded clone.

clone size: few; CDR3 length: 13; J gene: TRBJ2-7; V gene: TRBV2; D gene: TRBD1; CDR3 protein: CASSSGQGAEQYF; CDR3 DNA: TGTGCCAGCAGCTCCGGACAGGGCGCAGAGCAGTACTTC
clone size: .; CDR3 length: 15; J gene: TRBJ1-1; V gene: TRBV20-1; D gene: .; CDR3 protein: CSAREKGRPNTEAFF; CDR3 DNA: TGCAGTGCTAGGGAAAAAGGGAGACCGAACACTGAAGCTTTCTTT
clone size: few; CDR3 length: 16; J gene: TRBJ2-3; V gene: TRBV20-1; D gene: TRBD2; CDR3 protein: CSVDAGLAGRTDTQYF; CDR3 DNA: TGCAGTGTCGATGCGGGACTAGCGGGGAGGACAGATACGCAGTATTTT
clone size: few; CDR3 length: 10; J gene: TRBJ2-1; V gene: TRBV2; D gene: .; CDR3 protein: CASSVVEQFF; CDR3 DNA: TGTGCCAGCAGTGTGGTTGAGCAGTTCTTC
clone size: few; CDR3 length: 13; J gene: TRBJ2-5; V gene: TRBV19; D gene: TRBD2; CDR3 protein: CASKAGGTETQYF; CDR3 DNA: TGTGCCAGTAAGGCGGGGGGCACGGAGACCCAGTACTTC
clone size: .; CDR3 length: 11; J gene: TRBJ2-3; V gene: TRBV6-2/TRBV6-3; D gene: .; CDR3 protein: CASSYADTQYF; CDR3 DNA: TGTGCCAGCAGTTACGCAGATACGCAGTATTTT
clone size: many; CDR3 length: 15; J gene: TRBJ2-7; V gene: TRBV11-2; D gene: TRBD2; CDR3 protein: CASSSGTSGDYEQYF; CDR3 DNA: TGTGCCAGCAGCTCCGGGACTAGCGGGGACTACGAGCAGTACTTC
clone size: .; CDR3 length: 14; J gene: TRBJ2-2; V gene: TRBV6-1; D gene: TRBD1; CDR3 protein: CASLRTGATGELFF; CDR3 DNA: TGTGCCAGCCTGAGGACAGGAGCCACCGGGGAGCTGTTTTTT
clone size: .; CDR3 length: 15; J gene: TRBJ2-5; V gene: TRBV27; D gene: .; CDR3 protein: CASSLQRGDQETQYF; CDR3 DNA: TGTGCCAGCAGTTTACAACGAGGGGACCAAGAGACCCAGTACTTC
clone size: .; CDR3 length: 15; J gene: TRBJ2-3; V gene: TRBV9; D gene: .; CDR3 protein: CASSVVGSRTDTQYF; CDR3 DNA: TGTGCCAGCAGCGTAGTTGGGTCCCGCACAGATACGCAGTATTTT
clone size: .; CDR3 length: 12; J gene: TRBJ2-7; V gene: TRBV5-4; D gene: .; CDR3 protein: CASSYNSYEQYF; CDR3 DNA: TGTGCCAGCAGCTACAACTCCTACGAGCAGTACTTC
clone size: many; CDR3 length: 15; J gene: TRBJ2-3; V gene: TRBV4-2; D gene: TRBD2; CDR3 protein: CASSLTSGQTDTQYF; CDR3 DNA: TGTGCCAGCAGCCTTACTAGCGGTCAGACAGATACGCAGTATTTT
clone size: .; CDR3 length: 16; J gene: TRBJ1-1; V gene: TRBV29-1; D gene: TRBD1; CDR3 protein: CSVVWPGQGANTEAFF; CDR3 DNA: TGCAGCGTTGTGTGGCCGGGACAGGGGGCGAACACTGAAGCTTTCTTT
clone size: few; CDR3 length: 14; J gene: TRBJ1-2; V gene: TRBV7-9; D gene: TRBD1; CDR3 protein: CASSPRTGWYGYTF; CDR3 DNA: TGTGCCAGCAGCCCGCGGACAGGGTGGTATGGCTACACCTTC
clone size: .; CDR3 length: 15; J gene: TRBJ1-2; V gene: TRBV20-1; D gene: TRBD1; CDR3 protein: CSASPSGQGNYGYTF; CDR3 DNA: TGCAGTGCTTCACCCTCGGGACAGGGGAACTATGGCTACACCTTC
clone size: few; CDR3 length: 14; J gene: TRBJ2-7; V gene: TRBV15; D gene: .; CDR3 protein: CATSSGVRSYEQYF; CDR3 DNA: TGTGCCACCAGCAGTGGGGTGCGGAGTTACGAGCAGTACTTC
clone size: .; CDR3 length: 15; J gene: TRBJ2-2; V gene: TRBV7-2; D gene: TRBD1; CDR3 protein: CASSPDRGGTGELFF; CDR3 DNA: TGTGCCAGCAGCCCCGACAGGGGAGGCACCGGGGAGCTGTTTTTT
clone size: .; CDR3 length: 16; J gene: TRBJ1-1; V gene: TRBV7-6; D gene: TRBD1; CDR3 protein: CASSFAPGQEYTEAFF; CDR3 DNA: TGTGCCAGCAGCTTTGCACCGGGACAGGAGTACACTGAAGCTTTCTTT
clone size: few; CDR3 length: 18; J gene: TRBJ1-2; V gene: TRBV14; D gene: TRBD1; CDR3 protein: CASSRGVQGATVFYGYTF; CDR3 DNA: TGTGCCAGCAGTAGAGGAGTACAGGGGGCGACGGTTTTCTATGGCTACACCTTC
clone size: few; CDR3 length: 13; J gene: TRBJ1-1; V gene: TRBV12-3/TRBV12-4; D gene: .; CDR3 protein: CASSTTGGTEAFF; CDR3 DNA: TGTGCCAGCAGTACGACAGGTGGGACTGAAGCTTTCTTT
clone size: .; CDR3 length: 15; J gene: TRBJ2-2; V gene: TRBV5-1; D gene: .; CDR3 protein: CASSLVPTNTGELFF; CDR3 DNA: TGCGCCAGCAGCTTGGTACCGACAAACACCGGGGAGCTGTTTTTT
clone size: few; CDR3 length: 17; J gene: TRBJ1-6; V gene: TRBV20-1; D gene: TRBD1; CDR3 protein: CSARAGQASSYNSPLHF; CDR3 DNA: TGCAGTGCTAGAGCGGGACAGGCTAGCTCCTATAATTCACCCCTCCACTTT
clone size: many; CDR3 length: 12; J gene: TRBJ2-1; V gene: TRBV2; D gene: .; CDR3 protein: CASSRLYNEQFF; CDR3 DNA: TGTGCCAGCAGTCGACTATACAATGAGCAGTTCTTC
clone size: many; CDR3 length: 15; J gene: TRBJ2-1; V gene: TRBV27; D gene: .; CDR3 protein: CASSSLGGVGHEQFF; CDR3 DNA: TGTGCCAGCAGTTCCCTAGGAGGGGTCGGGCATGAGCAGTTCTTC
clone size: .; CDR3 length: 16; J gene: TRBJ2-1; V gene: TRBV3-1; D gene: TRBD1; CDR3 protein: CASSLSRGTGVNEQFF; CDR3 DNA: TGTGCCAGCAGCCTATCCCGGGGGACAGGGGTTAATGAGCAGTTCTTC
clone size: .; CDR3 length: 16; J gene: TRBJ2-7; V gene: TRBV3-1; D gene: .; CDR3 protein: CASSRNDFGAFYEQYF; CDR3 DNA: TGTGCCAGCAGCCGCAATGACTTTGGGGCATTCTACGAGCAGTACTTC
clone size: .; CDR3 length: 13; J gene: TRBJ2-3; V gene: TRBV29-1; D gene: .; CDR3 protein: CSAGGLRTDTQYF; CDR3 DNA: TGCAGCGCCGGTGGGCTACGCACAGATACGCAGTATTTT
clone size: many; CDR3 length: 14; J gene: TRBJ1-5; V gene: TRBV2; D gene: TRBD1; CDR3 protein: CASSDRDRAGPQHF; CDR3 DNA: TGTGCCAGCAGTGACCGGGACAGGGCCGGGCCCCAGCATTTT
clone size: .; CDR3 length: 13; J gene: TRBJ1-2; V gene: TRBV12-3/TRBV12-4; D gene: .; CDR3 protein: CASSLGPPGGYTF; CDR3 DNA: TGTGCCAGCAGTCTGGGACCCCCGGGGGGCTACACCTTC
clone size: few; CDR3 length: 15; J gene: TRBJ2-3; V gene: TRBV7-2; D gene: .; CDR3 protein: CASSLEGLAVDTQYF; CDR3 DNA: TGTGCCAGCAGCTTAGAAGGCTTAGCAGTCGATACGCAGTATTTT
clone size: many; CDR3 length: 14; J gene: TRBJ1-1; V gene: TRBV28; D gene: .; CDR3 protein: CASFPVGSNTEAFF; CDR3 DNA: TGTGCCAGCTTTCCAGTGGGGTCGAACACTGAAGCTTTCTTT
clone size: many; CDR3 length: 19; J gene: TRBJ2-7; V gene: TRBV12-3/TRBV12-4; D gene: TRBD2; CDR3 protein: CASSLALGKTSLNPYEQYF; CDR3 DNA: TGTGCCAGCAGTTTAGCGCTTGGTAAGACTAGCCTCAACCCCTACGAGCAGTACTTC
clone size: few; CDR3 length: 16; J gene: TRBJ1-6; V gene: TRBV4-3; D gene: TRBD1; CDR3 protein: CASSQGDRATGSPLHF; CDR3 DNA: TGCGCCAGCAGCCAAGGCGACAGGGCCACGGGTTCACCCCTCCACTTT
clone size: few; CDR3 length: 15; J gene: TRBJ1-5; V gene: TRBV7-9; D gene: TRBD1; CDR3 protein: CASSLGTGSNQPQHF; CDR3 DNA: TGTGCCAGCAGCTTAGGGACAGGAAGCAATCAGCCCCAGCATTTT
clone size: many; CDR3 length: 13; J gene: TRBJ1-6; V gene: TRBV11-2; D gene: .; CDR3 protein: CASSVSWDSPLHF; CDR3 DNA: TGTGCCAGCAGCGTATCCTGGGATTCACCCCTCCACTTT
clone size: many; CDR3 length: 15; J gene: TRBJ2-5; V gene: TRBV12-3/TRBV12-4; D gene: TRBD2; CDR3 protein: CASSTIAGGAETQYF; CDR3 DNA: TGTGCCAGCAGTACAATAGCGGGGGGGGCAGAGACCCAGTACTTC
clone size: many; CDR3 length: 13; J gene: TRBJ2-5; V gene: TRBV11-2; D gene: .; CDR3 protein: CASSLAGIETQYF; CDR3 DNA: TGTGCCAGCAGCTTAGCCGGGATCGAGACCCAGTACTTC
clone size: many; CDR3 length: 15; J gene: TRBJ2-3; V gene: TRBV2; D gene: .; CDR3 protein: CASSQIRGSTDTQYF; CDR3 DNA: TGTGCCAGCAGTCAAATTCGGGGGAGCACAGATACGCAGTATTTT
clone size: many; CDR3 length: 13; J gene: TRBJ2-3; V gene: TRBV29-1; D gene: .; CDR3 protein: CSVSDTYTDTQYF; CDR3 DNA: TGCAGCGTATCCGACACCTACACAGATACGCAGTATTTT
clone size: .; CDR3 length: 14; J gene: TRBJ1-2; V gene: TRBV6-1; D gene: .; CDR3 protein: CASTTGTPLLGYTF; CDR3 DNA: TGTGCCAGCACCACCGGGACGCCGCTTCTTGGCTACACCTTC
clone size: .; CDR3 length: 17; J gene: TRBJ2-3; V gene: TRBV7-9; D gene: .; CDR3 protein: CASSSPAVRTRTDTQYF; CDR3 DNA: TGTGCCAGCAGCTCGCCCGCCGTACGGACCCGGACAGATACGCAGTATTTT
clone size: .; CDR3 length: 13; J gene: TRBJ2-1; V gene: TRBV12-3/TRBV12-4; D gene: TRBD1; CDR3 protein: CASSFGVPGQGFF; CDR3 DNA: TGTGCCAGCAGTTTTGGGGTGCCGGGACAGGGGTTCTTC
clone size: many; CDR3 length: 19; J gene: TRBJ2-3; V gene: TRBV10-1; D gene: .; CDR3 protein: CASSGTLMPATGGTDTQYF; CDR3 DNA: TGCGCCAGCAGTGGGACCTTAATGCCTGCGACAGGTGGCACAGATACGCAGTATTTT
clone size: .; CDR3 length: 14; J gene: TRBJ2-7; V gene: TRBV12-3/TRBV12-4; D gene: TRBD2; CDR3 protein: CASTSAGALYEQYF; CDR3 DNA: TGTGCCAGCACCTCAGCGGGGGCCCTTTACGAGCAGTACTTC
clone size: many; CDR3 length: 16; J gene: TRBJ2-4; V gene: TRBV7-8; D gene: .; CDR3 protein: CASSAGGPQGKNIQYF; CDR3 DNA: TGTGCCAGCAGCGCCGGGGGCCCACAGGGCAAAAACATTCAGTACTTC
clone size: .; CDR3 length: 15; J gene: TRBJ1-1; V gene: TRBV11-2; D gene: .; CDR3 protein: CASSSPWEGNTEAFF; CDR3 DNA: TGTGCCAGCAGCTCCCCTTGGGAGGGCAACACTGAAGCTTTCTTT
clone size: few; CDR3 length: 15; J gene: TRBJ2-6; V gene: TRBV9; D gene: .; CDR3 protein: CASSDQSSGANVLTF; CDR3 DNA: TGTGCCAGCAGCGATCAATCCTCTGGGGCCAACGTCCTGACTTTC
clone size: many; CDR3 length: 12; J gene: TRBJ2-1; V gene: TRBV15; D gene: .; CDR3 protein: CATSGGSDEQFF; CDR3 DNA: TGTGCCACCAGCGGAGGGAGCGATGAGCAGTTCTTC
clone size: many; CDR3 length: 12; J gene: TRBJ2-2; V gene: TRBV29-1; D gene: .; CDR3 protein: CSVKVNTGELFF; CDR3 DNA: TGCAGCGTTAAGGTTAACACCGGGGAGCTGTTTTTT
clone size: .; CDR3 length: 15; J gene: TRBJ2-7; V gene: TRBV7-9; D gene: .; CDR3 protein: CASSLGRAALSEQYF; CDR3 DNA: TGTGCCAGCAGCCTAGGTAGGGCCGCCCTCAGCGAGCAGTACTTC
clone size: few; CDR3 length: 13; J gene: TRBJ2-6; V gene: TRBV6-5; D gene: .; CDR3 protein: CASSLVGANVLTF; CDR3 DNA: TGTGCCAGCAGTCTCGTTGGGGCCAACGTCCTGACTTTC
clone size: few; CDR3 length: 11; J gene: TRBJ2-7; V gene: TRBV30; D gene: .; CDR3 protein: CAWSLSYEQYF; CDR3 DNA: TGTGCCTGGAGTTTATCTTACGAGCAGTACTTC
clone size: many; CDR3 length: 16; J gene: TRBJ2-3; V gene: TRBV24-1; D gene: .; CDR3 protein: CATSDSIGGDTDTQYF; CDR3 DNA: TGTGCCACCAGTGATTCAATAGGGGGAGACACAGATACGCAGTATTTT
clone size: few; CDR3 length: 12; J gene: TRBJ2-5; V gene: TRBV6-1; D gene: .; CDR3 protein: CASSRHKETQYF; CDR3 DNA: TGTGCCAGCAGTAGGCATAAAGAGACCCAGTACTTC
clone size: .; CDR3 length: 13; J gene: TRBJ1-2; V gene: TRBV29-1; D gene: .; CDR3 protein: CSVEARDRYGYTF; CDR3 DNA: TGCAGCGTTGAAGCTCGGGACCGCTATGGCTACACCTTC
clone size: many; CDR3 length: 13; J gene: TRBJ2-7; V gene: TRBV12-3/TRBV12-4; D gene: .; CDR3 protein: CASSLGEGYEQYF; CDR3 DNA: TGTGCCAGCAGTTTAGGTGAGGGGTACGAGCAGTACTTC
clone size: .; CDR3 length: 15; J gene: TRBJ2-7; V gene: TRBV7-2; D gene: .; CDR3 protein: CASSLEALAQYEQYF; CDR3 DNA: TGTGCCAGCAGCTTAGAAGCACTAGCCCAGTACGAGCAGTACTTC
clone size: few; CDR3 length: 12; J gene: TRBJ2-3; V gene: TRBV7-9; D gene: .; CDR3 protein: CASSAGTDTQYF; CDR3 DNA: TGTGCCAGCAGCGCCGGTACAGATACGCAGTATTTT
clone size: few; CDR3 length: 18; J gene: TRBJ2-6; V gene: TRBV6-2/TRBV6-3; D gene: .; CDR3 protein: CASSYTAVGTSGANVLTF; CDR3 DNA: TGTGCCAGCAGTTACACGGCAGTAGGAACGTCTGGGGCCAACGTCCTGACTTTC
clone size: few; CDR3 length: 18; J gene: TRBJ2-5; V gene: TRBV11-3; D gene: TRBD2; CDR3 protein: CASSLSPWTSGGQETQYF; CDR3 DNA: TGTGCCAGCAGCTTATCCCCCTGGACTAGCGGGGGCCAAGAGACCCAGTACTTC